This T cell receptor beta chain was identified in a study of vaccination effects on CD4 cells after COVID-19. This CDR3 is built from 15 residues. V gave up 3 bases and J gave up 5 bases, with 14 bases separating them. Germline CDR1 MGHRA, CDR2 YSYEKL. Produced via immunoSEQ multiplex PCR; TCRdb's table is partial and in-frame only. This table holds under 35,000 clones, 65% to 80% found once. The ViraFEST assay expanded antigen-specific CD4+ T cells with viral peptide pools before sequencing. Once cultured for nine to ten days, the cells underwent separation to obtain CD4+ T cells. Participants completed two doses of the BNT162b2 or mRNA-1273 vaccine. IL-2 medium was substituted for half the medium on days 3 and 7. On this clone itself: Its matching antigen is unknown.

General study findings and limits: Whether induced by infection or by vaccine, clones showed marked clonal contraction late after vaccination.

Material: CD4+ T cells from PBMCs cultured with HCoV-NL63 spike peptides, obtained after COVID-19 vaccination. This sequence was found in a human donor who received a COVID-19 vaccine. This rearrangement joins TRBV4-1 to TRBJ1-5; a weak D match, TRBD1 (6 bases). CDR3 sequence: CASSQGGQEYQPQHF. For the CDR3, the DNA is TGCGCCAGCAGCCAGGGGGGACAAGAGTATCAGCCCCAGCATTTT.